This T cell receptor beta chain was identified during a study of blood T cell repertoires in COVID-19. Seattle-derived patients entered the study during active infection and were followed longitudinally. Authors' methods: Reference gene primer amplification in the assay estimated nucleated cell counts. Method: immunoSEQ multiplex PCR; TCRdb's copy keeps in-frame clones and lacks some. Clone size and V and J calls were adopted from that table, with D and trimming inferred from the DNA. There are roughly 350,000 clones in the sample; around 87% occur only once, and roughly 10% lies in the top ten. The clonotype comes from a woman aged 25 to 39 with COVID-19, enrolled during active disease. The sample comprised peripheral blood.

The CDR3: CASSLAYRVPYF. The CDR3 nucleotides are TGTGCCAGCAGCTTAGCCTACAGGGTCCCGTACTTC. This chain links TRBV11-2 with TRBJ2-5; a possible D gene is TRBD1 (6 bases). Germline CDR1 SGHAT, CDR2 FQNNGV. Between the trimmed V and J ends, which lost 1 base and 13 bases, there was a span of 13 bases. The CDR3 length is 12 residues.